The 8 T cell receptor beta chains below come from one sample, sequenced in a study of PD-1 blockade in classical Hodgkin lymphoma. Some clones are missing from TCRdb's copy, which holds only in-frame ones; the method was immunoSEQ multiplex PCR. The profile shows about 13,000 clones, around nine tenths of them singletons. Each patient's relapse followed autologous stem cell transplantation, and brentuximab vedotin exposure varied. This material consisted of peripheral blood mononuclear cells (PBMCs), taken at baseline. Receptors originate from a human donor with classical Hodgkin lymphoma.

V gene TRBV19 combines with J gene TRBJ2-7, with 7 bases aligning to TRBD1. Germline CDR1 and CDR2: LNHDA and SQIVND (reference sequence). V lost 2 bases to trimming and J lost 0 bases; unmatched junction nucleotides: 7. The CDR3 spans 16 residues. The CDR3 DNA reads as TGTGCCAGTAGTATAACCCGGGACAGCAGCTCCTACGAGCAGTACTTC. Translation gives CASSITRDSSSYEQYF.

The CDR3: CATIREANTGELFF. The CDR3 DNA follows: TGCGCCACCATCCGGGAAGCGAACACCGGGGAGCTGTTTTTT. The chain is built from TRBV10-1 and TRBJ2-2; maybe TRBD2 (5 bases). V was trimmed by 10 bases and J by 0 bases, leaving 12 bases between them. In germline, CDR1 is WNHNN, CDR2 SYGVQD (reference sequence). This CDR3 is 14 amino acids long.

The chain joins TRBV7-9 to TRBJ2-7; possibly TRBD1 for D (6 bases). The CDR3 sequence is 13 residues long. Deletions cut 7 bases from V and 0 bases from J, with 10 bases between. Germline V lookup: CDR1 SEHNR, CDR2 FQNEAQ (reference sequence). The CDR3 is CASTADSSYEQYF. The CDR3 DNA reads as TGTGCCAGCACCGCGGACAGCTCCTACGAGCAGTACTTC.

This clone was recorded a few times. Other DNA variants within this sample encode the same CDR3. This rearrangement joins TRBV6-4 to TRBJ1-5; TRBD1 might be the D (6 bases). Germline-derived CDR1 and CDR2 are MRHNA and SNTAGT. The CDR3 extends over 14 amino acids. Trimming left V 3 bases short and J 1 base short, with 7 bases between. CDR3 residues: CASSEQGSNQPQHF. As DNA, the CDR3 is TGTGCCAGCAGTGAACAGGGAAGCAATCAGCCCCAGCATTTT.

This clone was counted between two and nine times. Other DNA sequences of this sample code for an identical CDR3. The chain couples TRBV11-2 to TRBJ2-5; D possibly matches TRBD1 or TRBD2 (5 bases each). Trimming left V 5 bases short and J 4 bases short, with 17 bases between. Germline assignment: CDR1 SGHAT and CDR2 FQNNGV. CDR3 length equals 15 residues. The CDR3 DNA sequence: TGTGCCAGCAGCCTGTTGGTAGGGACGGGAGAGACCCAGTACTTC. It specifies CASSLLVGTGETQYF. The full variable domain, rest sourced from reference TRBV11-2 and TRBJ2-5, is EAGVAQSPRYKIIEKRQSVAFWCNPISGHATLYWYQQILGQGPKLLIQFQNNGVVDDSQLPKDRFSAERLKGVDSTLKIQPAKLEDSAVYLCASSLLVGTGETQYFGPGTRLLVL.

V gene TRBV6-5 combines with J gene TRBJ2-4, with 10 bases identical to TRBD1. The CDR3 contains 15 residues. V was pared by 0 bases and J by 5 bases, with 1 base of the junction left unmatched. Looked up from germline, CDR1 is MNHEY and CDR2 is SVGAGI. The CDR3 nucleotides are TGTGCCAGCAGTTACTCAGACAGGGGGCAAAACATTCAGTACTTC. Amino acids: CASSYSDRGQNIQYF.

For the CDR3, the DNA is TGTGCCTGGAGCTCTGGGAGCAGGGGACGGGGCACTGAAGCTTTCTTT. Its protein product is CAWSSGSRGRGTEAFF. The rearrangement uses TRBV30 and TRBJ1-1; possibly TRBD1 for D (6 bases). The CDR3 sequence is 16 residues long. Germline values: CDR1 GTSNPN, CDR2 SVGIG (reference sequence). The V and J ends lost 3 bases and 4 bases respectively, with 21 bases between them.

The chain uses TRBV6-1 and TRBJ2-6; D ambiguous. There are 17 residues in the CDR3. The V gene's germline CDR1 is MNHNS and CDR2 SASEGT. Trimming took off 1 base at V and 0 bases at J, with 10 bases between the two ends. CDR3 DNA: TGTGCCAGCAGTGAAGGGGTCAGCATCTCTGGGGCCAACGTCCTGACTTTC. Translating gives CASSEGVSISGANVLTF.